This TCR beta chain was sequenced during a study of blood T cell repertoires in COVID-19. Original processing notes: Scientists estimated how many nucleated cells there were by amplifying reference gene primers. Data came from immunoSEQ multiplex PCR; TCRdb stores just in-frame clones and leaves some out. V and J calls plus clone size are reproduced from that table; the DNA served to infer D and trimming. The sample includes under 65,000 clones, approximately 78% of them seen just once. This clone has only one observation. The CDR3 has 13 amino acids. CDR1 is SGHTA, CDR2 FQGNSA, per germline. J gave up 13 bases and V 6 bases, and 9 bases lay outside the gene matches.

The chain uses TRBV7-2 and TRBJ1-6; 7 bases align to TRBD1. The TCR comes from a woman in her fifties or sixties with acute COVID-19. Sequencing used PBMCs or T cells enriched from blood (not recorded which). CDR3 amino acids: CASRTGSGGPLHF. The CDR3 nucleotides read TGTGCCAGCAGGACAGGGAGCGGGGGGCCCCTCCACTTT.